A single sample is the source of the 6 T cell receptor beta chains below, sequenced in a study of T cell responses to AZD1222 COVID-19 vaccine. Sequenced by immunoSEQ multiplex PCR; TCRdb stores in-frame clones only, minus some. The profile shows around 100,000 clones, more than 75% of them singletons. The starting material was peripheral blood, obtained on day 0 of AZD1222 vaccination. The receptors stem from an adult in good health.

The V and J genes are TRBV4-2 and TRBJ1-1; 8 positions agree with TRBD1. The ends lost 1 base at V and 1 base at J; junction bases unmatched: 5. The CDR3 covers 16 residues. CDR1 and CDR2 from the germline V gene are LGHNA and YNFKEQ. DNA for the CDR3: TGTGCCAGCAGCCAAGCCGGGGACAGGCAGAACACTGAAGCTTTCTTT. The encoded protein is CASSQAGDRQNTEAFF.

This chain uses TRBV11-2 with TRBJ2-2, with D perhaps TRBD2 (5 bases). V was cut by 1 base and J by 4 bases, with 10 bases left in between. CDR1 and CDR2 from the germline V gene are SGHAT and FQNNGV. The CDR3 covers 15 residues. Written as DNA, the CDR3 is TGTGCCAGCAGCTTAGGGGGTGGAGGCACCGGGGAGCTGTTTTTT. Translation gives CASSLGGGGTGELFF.

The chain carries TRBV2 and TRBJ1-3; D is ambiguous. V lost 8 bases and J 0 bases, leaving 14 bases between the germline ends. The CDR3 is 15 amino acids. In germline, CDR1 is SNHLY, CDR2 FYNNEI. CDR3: CASRLPGSSGNTIYF. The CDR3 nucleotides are TGTGCCAGCCGCCTTCCGGGGAGCTCTGGAAACACCATATATTTT.

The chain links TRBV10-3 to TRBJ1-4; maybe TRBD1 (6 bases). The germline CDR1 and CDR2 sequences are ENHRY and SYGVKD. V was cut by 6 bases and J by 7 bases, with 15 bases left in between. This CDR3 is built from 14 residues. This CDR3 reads CAISPGQGSEKLFF. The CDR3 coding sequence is TGTGCCATCAGCCCCGGCCAGGGGAGTGAAAAACTGTTTTTT.

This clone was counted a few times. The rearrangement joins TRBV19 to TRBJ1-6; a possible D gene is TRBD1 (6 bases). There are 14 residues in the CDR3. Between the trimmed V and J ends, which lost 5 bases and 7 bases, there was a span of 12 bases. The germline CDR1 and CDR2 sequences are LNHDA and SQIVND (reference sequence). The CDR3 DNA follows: TGTGCCAGTAGTCGATACAGGGACAATTCACCCCTCCACTTT. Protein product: CASSRYRDNSPLHF.

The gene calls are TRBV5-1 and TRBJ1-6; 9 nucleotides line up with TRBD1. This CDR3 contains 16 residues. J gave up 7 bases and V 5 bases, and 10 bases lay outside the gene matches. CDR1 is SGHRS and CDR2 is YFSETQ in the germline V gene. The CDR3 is CASRNSPGQGNSPLHF. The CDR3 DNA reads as TGCGCCAGCAGAAATTCCCCGGGACAGGGAAATTCACCCCTCCACTTT.